Shown below are 21 T cell receptor beta chains from a single sample sequenced in a study of T cell responses to AZD1222 COVID-19 vaccine. Generated by immunoSEQ multiplex PCR, the TCRdb table keeps only in-frame clones and is missing some. The sample consists of over 110,000 clones, 85% to 90% of them appearing once. The input for sequencing was peripheral blood, taken 28 days after the second AZD1222 dose. These receptors came from an adult who received the AZD1222 COVID-19 vaccine.

V usage is TRBV12-3 or TRBV12-4 and J usage is TRBJ2-5, with unresolved D. CDR3 size: 12 residues. The ends were cut back, 3 bases at V and 5 bases at J, with 7 bases in the middle. The CDR3 region has the DNA TGTGCCAGCAGTTTCTCTCGGGAGACCCAGTACTTC. Translated, it gives CASSFSRETQYF.

This CDR3 reads CASSSPGRGYTF. The CDR3 coding sequence is TGTGCCAGCAGTTCGCCCGGACGAGGCTACACCTTC. The chain recombines TRBV6-6 with TRBJ1-2; D uncertain. CDR1 MNHNY and CDR2 SVGAGI come from the germline V gene (reference sequence). CDR3 length equals 12 residues. Trimming took 4 bases from V and 8 from J, leaving 11 bases between them.

With respect to this clone: This CDR3 is also generated by other DNA sequences in the sample. This chain connects TRBV11-2 to TRBJ1-6, with D possibly being TRBD1 (5 bases). From germline, CDR1 is SGHAT and CDR2 FQNNGV. There are 13 residues in the CDR3. V dropped 1 base and J dropped 9 bases, with 7 bases sitting between them. CDR3 DNA: TGTGCCAGCAGCTTAGGGGGGGGTTCACCCCTCCACTTT. Translation gives CASSLGGGSPLHF.

V and J are TRBV7-9 and TRBJ1-6; D remains ambiguous. The germline V gene encodes CDR1 SEHNR and CDR2 FQNEAQ (reference sequence). CDR3 length: 15 amino acids. The V end lost 1 base, the J end lost 9 bases, and 13 bases lay between the germline ends. The CDR3, as DNA: TGTGCCAGCAGCTTAGTTATAGGGTCAGGTTCACCCCTCCACTTT. Residues: CASSLVIGSGSPLHF.

V gene TRBV6-5 combines with J gene TRBJ1-5, with D maybe TRBD1 (5 bases). The CDR3 totals 13 residues. V lost 6 bases and J lost 7, with 13 bases in between. Looked up from germline, CDR1 is MNHEY and CDR2 is SVGAGI. CDR3 sequence: CASSEGTKQPQHF. The CDR3 coding sequence is TGTGCCAGCAGCGAGGGGACGAAGCAGCCCCAGCATTTT.

The gene calls are TRBV14 and TRBJ1-2, with D possibly being TRBD1 (5 bases). V was pared by 1 base and J by 10 bases, with 13 bases between. The germline V gene encodes CDR1 SGHDN and CDR2 FVKESK. The CDR3 has 13 residues. CDR3 sequence (DNA): TGTGCCAGCAGCCAAGTAGCAGGGCTTGACTACACCTTC. It codes for CASSQVAGLDYTF.

The J gene is TRBJ2-3, the V gene TRBV2; D might be TRBD1 or TRBD2, each matching 5 bases. Germline CDR1 and CDR2: SNHLY and FYNNEI. CDR3 length: 14 amino acids. The germline V and J ends were trimmed by 4 bases and 4 bases, with 12 bases remaining between them. The CDR3 DNA sequence: TGTGCCAGCAGTGTGGATAGGGGAGCAGATACGCAGTATTTT. Translation: CASSVDRGADTQYF.

The V gene is TRBV4-3, the J gene TRBJ1-2; the D gene is possibly TRBD1 (5 bases). The CDR3 extends over 12 amino acids. The V end lost 5 bases, the J end lost 8 bases, and 12 bases lay between the germline ends. From germline, CDR1 is LGHNA and CDR2 YSLEER. The CDR3 is CASSRGEGGYTF. CDR3 DNA: TGCGCCAGCAGCAGGGGTGAGGGCGGCTACACCTTC.

J is TRBJ1-2 and V is TRBV12-3 or TRBV12-4, with no clear D. Trimming cost V 8 bases and J 5 bases, with 9 bases left between them. There are 11 residues in the CDR3. This CDR3 is CASANGYGYTF. The CDR3, as DNA: TGTGCCAGCGCAAACGGGTATGGCTACACCTTC.

The rearrangement joins TRBV18 to TRBJ2-2; D is possibly TRBD1 or TRBD2 (5 bases each). Trimming pared 5 bases from V and 5 bases from J, leaving 12 bases between. This CDR3 spans 14 amino acids. Germline values: CDR1 KGHSH, CDR2 LQKENI. The CDR3 DNA reads TGTGCCAGCTCAACCGGGACGGTAACCGGGGAGCTGTTTTTT. Translation: CASSTGTVTGELFF.

The V and J genes are TRBV4-1 and TRBJ2-5; possible D gene TRBD2, 6 bases. The germline V and J ends were trimmed by 0 bases and 4 bases, with 15 bases remaining between them. CDR1 is MGHRA, CDR2 YSYEKL, per germline. The CDR3 extends over 16 amino acids. CDR3 bases: TGCGCCAGCAGCCAAGATCCCCCTGGGGGAGGAGAGACCCAGTACTTC. This gives the protein CASSQDPPGGGETQYF.

The chain joins TRBV14 to TRBJ2-1; 12 bases map to TRBD2. The CDR3 consists of 15 residues. The V and J ends lost 6 bases and 9 bases, in that order; junction bases with no gene match: 9. The germline CDR1 and CDR2 sequences are SGHDN and FVKESK. In DNA form, the CDR3 reads TGTGCCAGCAGTCTAGCGGGAGGGCCCACAGGTGAGCAGTTCTTC. Protein: CASSLAGGPTGEQFF.

The V call is TRBV5-4, the J call TRBJ2-7; 7 bases match TRBD1. The CDR3 is 13 residues long. Trimming cost V 4 bases and J 2 bases; bases outside gene matches: 3. Per germline, CDR1 SGHNT and CDR2 YYREEE (reference sequence). The DNA of the CDR3 is TGTGCCAGCAGCCGGGACAGAGCCTACGAGCAGTACGTC. It codes for CASSRDRAYEQYV.

The chain recombines TRBV21-1 with TRBJ1-5. TRBV21-1 is labeled a pseudogene. This CDR3 is built from 16 residues. This CDR3 is CASSKGEGQGNQPQHF. The DNA for the CDR3 is TGTGCCAGCAGCAAAGGGGAAGGGCAAGGCAATCAGCCCCAGCATTTT.

V is TRBV7-8 and J is TRBJ1-3; D not resolved. Trimming pared 4 bases from V and 2 bases from J, leaving 6 bases between. The CDR3 consists of 13 residues. Germline V gene lookup returns CDR1 SGHVS and CDR2 FQNEAQ. The CDR3 here is CASSSSAGNTIYF. The CDR3 DNA reads as TGTGCCAGCAGCTCCAGCGCTGGAAACACCATATATTTT.

The chain carries TRBV5-1 and TRBJ2-1; D might be TRBD1 (6 bases). The length of the CDR3 is 14 residues. V was clipped by 4 bases and J by 5 bases, with 13 bases between them. Germline CDR1 is SGHRS and CDR2 is YFSETQ. In nucleotides, the CDR3 is TGCGCCAGCAGCGACTACAGGGCAGACAATGAGCAGTTCTTC. It translates to CASSDYRADNEQFF.

The rearrangement joins TRBV12-3 or TRBV12-4 to TRBJ2-1, with D possibly matching TRBD2 (5 bases). This CDR3 comprises 12 residues. Trimming cost V 7 bases and J 7 bases, with 11 bases left between them. CDR3: CASTLAANEQFF. The CDR3 region has the DNA TGTGCCAGCACCCTAGCCGCGAATGAGCAGTTCTTC.

The count of this clone is one. The chain uses TRBV11-2 and TRBJ2-3; 11 bases match TRBD1. The CDR3 is 18 amino acids. Germline lookup yields CDR1 SGHAT and CDR2 FQNNGV. The J segment lost 3 bases and the V segment lost 5 bases, leaving 13 bases of the junction unmatched. The DNA of the CDR3 is TGTGCCAGCAGCCCGACTAAATGGACAGGGGGCCGGACAGATACGCAGTATTTT. Its translation is CASSPTKWTGGRTDTQYF.

The chain joins TRBV7-2 to TRBJ1-2; possibly TRBD1 for D (6 bases). The germline V and J ends were trimmed by 5 bases and 7 bases, with 20 bases remaining between them. The CDR3 runs 15 residues. Germline V CDR1 and CDR2: SGHTA, FQGNSA. Here the CDR3 reads CASSITGSPASGYTF. DNA for the CDR3: TGTGCCAGCAGCATTACAGGGAGCCCAGCCTCTGGCTACACCTTC.

The J gene is TRBJ2-7, the V gene TRBV9, with 11 bases fitting TRBD2. Germline V CDR1 and CDR2: SGDLS, YYNGEE. This CDR3 is 16 amino acids long. The V gene end was trimmed by 0 bases and the J gene end by 4 bases; junction bases not matched to a gene: 6. The CDR3 DNA follows: TGTGCCAGCAGCGTAGGGCTACTAGCGGGAGCGTACGAGCAGTACTTC. Its protein is CASSVGLLAGAYEQYF.

The V and J genes are TRBV28 and TRBJ1-4, with D uncertain. V was clipped by 4 bases and J by 0 bases, with 9 bases between them. Germline V gene data show CDR1 as MDHEN and CDR2 as SYDVKM. This CDR3 spans 15 amino acids. The CDR3 here is CASSWTHSTNEKLFF. CDR3 nucleotides: TGTGCCAGCAGTTGGACCCACTCAACTAATGAAAAACTGTTTTTT. Combining the CDR3 with reference TRBV28 and TRBJ1-4 gives the whole variable domain DVKVTQSSRYLVKRTGEKVFLECVQDMDHENMFWYRQDPGLGLRLIYFSYDVKMKEKGDIPEGYSVSREKKERFSLILESASTNQTSMYLCASSWTHSTNEKLFFGSGTQLSVL.